This T cell receptor (beta chain) was recorded in a study of PD-1 blockade in classical Hodgkin lymphoma. Points from the study as a whole: Still unresolved is the cause of the repertoire differences, which may be disease activity or prior therapy. Lower baseline TCR diversity was reported for newly diagnosed patients than for healthy donors.

Some clones are missing from TCRdb's copy, which holds only in-frame ones; the method was immunoSEQ multiplex PCR. The sample lists tens of thousands of clones; approximately 91% were seen once. Specified time point: newly diagnosed, previously untreated cHL patient sample. Comparison PBMCs came from previously untreated, newly diagnosed classical Hodgkin lymphoma patients. V was clipped by 3 bases and J by 0 bases; unmatched bases: 4. The germline V gene has CDR1 SGHRS and CDR2 YFSETQ. CDR3 length: 17 residues. On this clone itself: Its antigen remains unknown.

The chain combines TRBV5-1 with TRBJ2-6; TRBD1 agrees at 9 bases. Specimen: peripheral blood mononuclear cells (PBMCs). The clonotype comes from a human donor with classical Hodgkin lymphoma. CDR3 nucleotides: TGCGCCAGCAGCTACGGACAGGGGAGCTCTGGGGCCAACGTCCTGACTTTC. It translates to CASSYGQGSSGANVLTF.